The source of this T cell receptor (beta chain) is a study of graft-versus-host responses after intestinal transplantation. Whole-study context: Multivisceral, liver-intestinal, or isolated intestinal transplants were performed in recipients. Anti-thymocyte globulin served as induction for all recipients, who then took tacrolimus and steroids for approximately three years.

Profiling relied on immunoSEQ multiplex PCR, and the TCRdb table lists in-frame clones only, not all of them. In the table there are just under 65,000 clones, 90% to 95% of which are singletons. This clone was seen just once. Its matching antigen is unknown. This TCR derives from a human donor who was the organ donor for an intestinal transplant. Source: unstimulated CD8+ T cells sorted from spleen or lymph node cells, taken before transplant.

The CDR3 sequence is CATSRTLPGLAGTYEQYF. The CDR3 coding sequence is TGTGCCACCAGCAGAACCTTACCCGGACTAGCGGGAACCTACGAGCAGTACTTC. V usage is TRBV15 and J usage is TRBJ2-7; 12 bases are a match to TRBD2. Looked up from germline, CDR1 is LNHNV and CDR2 is YYDKDF (reference sequence). The CDR3 has 18 amino acids. Losses at the gene ends were 2 bases for V and 2 bases for J; bases not matched to a gene: 10.